This TCR beta chain is from a study of Ad26.COV2.S vaccination and SARS-CoV-2 variants. Study background: COV1001, an Ad26.COV2.S trial, supplied this vaccine-arm donor.

Here immunoSEQ multiplex PCR was the method, and the copy in TCRdb shows in-frame clones only, minus some. The table records a few hundred thousand clones, 90% of them present only once. The study's findings and limits: Relative to placebo recipients, vaccine recipients exhibited elevated spike-specific TCR breadth.

The sample's treatment: some 20 received Ad26.COV2.S at low or high dose, single or two shots; 5 received placebo; per-sample allocation not given. Collection of the samples took place on day 63 after the first injection of vaccine or placebo. In Boston, an adult donor aged 18-55 years took part. Germline V gene lookup returns CDR1 MNHEY and CDR2 SVGEGT. V dropped 5 bases and J dropped 3; count of bases not matched to a gene: 9. This CDR3 contains 16 residues. This clone was counted only a few times. The antigen is unknown. This chain links TRBV6-2 or TRBV6-3 with TRBJ2-7, with 11 bases fitting TRBD1. This clonotype was obtained from a person aged 18 to 65 who received the Ad26.COV2.S COVID-19 vaccine or a placebo. The source material was peripheral blood, sampled in a trial of Ad26.COV2.S vaccine versus placebo. In nucleotides, the CDR3 is TGTGCCAGCAGTGACTTACCGGGACAGGGGGTCTACGAGCAGTACTTC. Its protein is CASSDLPGQGVYEQYF.